The next 2 T cell receptor beta chains were all read from a single sample in a study of cytomegalovirus exposure and HLA in healthy donors. In the PCR, 60 Vbeta and 13 Jbeta primers were used. Assay: immunoSEQ multiplex PCR; the TCRdb copy retains only in-frame clones and omits some. The repertoire consists of approximately 100,000 clones, with 75% to 85% occurring once and the leading ten covering around 4.5%. The specimen was PBMCs. The source of these receptors is a middle-aged woman in good health and CMV-seronegative.

This chain links TRBV19 with TRBJ1-3, with D maybe TRBD1 (6 bases). Germline V gives CDR1 LNHDA, CDR2 SQIVND (reference sequence). V dropped 4 bases and J dropped 4 bases, with 17 bases sitting between them. This CDR3 comprises 16 residues. CDR3 loop: CASSTQGNLPGNTIYF. CDR3 nucleotides: TGTGCCAGTAGTACACAGGGAAATTTACCCGGAAACACCATATATTTT. The full variable domain, rest sourced from reference TRBV19 and TRBJ1-3, is DGGITQSPKYLFRKEGQNVTLSCEQNLNHDAMYWYRQDPGQGLRLIYYSQIVNDFQKGDIAEGYSVSREKKESFPLTVTSAQKNPTAFYLCASSTQGNLPGNTIYFGEGSWLTVV.

This clone was recorded once. The junction does not match germline at one end; this may be a read error. J is TRBJ1-3 and V is TRBV7-9; no reliable D call. This CDR3 is 14 amino acids long. In germline, CDR1 is SEHNR, CDR2 FQNEAQ (reference sequence). CDR3 amino acids: CATLGETSGDTIYF. The CDR3 nucleotides read TGTGCCACCCTGGGAGAGACCTCTGGAGACACCATATATTTT.